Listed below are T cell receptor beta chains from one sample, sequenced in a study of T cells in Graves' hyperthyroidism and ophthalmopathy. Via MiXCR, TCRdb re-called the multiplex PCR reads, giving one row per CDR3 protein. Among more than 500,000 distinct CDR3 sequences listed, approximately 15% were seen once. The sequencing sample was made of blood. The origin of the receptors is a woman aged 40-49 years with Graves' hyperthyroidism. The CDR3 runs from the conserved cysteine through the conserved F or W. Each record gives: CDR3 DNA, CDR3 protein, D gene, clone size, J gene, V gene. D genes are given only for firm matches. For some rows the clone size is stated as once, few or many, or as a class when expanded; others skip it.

cdr3_nt: TGTGCCAGCAGCCCCCGCCTAGCGGAATTGGGCAATGAGCAGTTCTTC; cdr3_aa: CASSPRLAELGNEQFF; d_call: TRBD2; clone_size: NA; j_call: TRBJ2-1; v_call: TRBV9
cdr3_nt: TGTGCCAGCAGCGCCAGACTAGCGGGAACAGATACGCAGTATTTT; cdr3_aa: CASSARLAGTDTQYF; d_call: TRBD2; clone_size: many; j_call: TRBJ2-3; v_call: TRBV11-2
cdr3_nt: TGTGCCACCAACAGGGACCCCCTTAAGGCAGATACGCAGTATTTT; cdr3_aa: CATNRDPLKADTQYF; d_call: NA; clone_size: NA; j_call: TRBJ2-3; v_call: TRBV6-1
cdr3_nt: TGTGCCAGCAGCGTAGAGAGCGCGGGAGATACGCAGTATTTT; cdr3_aa: CASSVESAGDTQYF; d_call: NA; clone_size: many; j_call: TRBJ2-3; v_call: TRBV9
cdr3_nt: TGTGCCAGCAGCCGGCGTAGAAACACTGAAGCTTTCTTT; cdr3_aa: CASSRRRNTEAFF; d_call: NA; clone_size: many; j_call: TRBJ1-1; v_call: TRBV3-1
cdr3_nt: TGCGCCAGCAGCTTGGTGGGGGAGGGGTACAATGAGCAGTTCTTC; cdr3_aa: CASSLVGEGYNEQFF; d_call: TRBD2; clone_size: many; j_call: TRBJ2-1; v_call: TRBV5-1
cdr3_nt: TGTGCCAGCAGCCAGGGGGATGAAAAACTGTTTTTT; cdr3_aa: CASSQGDEKLFF; d_call: TRBD1; clone_size: NA; j_call: TRBJ1-4; v_call: TRBV5-6
cdr3_nt: TGTGCTAGTGGTTTTATGAATCAGCCCCAGCATTTT; cdr3_aa: CASGFMNQPQHF; d_call: NA; clone_size: NA; j_call: TRBJ1-5; v_call: TRBV12-5
cdr3_nt: TGTGCCAGCAGTAAACCACAGGGACAGAACACTGAAGCTTTCTTT; cdr3_aa: CASSKPQGQNTEAFF; d_call: NA; clone_size: many; j_call: TRBJ1-1; v_call: TRBV28
cdr3_nt: TGCAGTGTCCGGGACAGAACAGCTTCTATTACTTCGGCTGAAGCTTTCTTT; cdr3_aa: CSVRDRTASITSAEAFF; d_call: TRBD1; clone_size: few; j_call: TRBJ1-1; v_call: TRBV20-1
cdr3_nt: TGTGCCAGCAGTACCACCGGGACTAGCGCCTACAATGAGCAGTTCTTC; cdr3_aa: CASSTTGTSAYNEQFF; d_call: TRBD2; clone_size: many; j_call: TRBJ2-1; v_call: TRBV28
cdr3_nt: TGTGCCAGCAGCTTAGCGTTGGTCCAGACCCAGTACTTC; cdr3_aa: CASSLALVQTQYF; d_call: NA; clone_size: NA; j_call: TRBJ2-5; v_call: TRBV7-2
cdr3_nt: TGCGCCAGCAGCTCACTAGCGGGGGAAGAGACCCAGTACTTC; cdr3_aa: CASSSLAGEETQYF; d_call: TRBD2; clone_size: NA; j_call: TRBJ2-5; v_call: TRBV5-1
cdr3_nt: TGTGCCACCAGTGTCGGGACTAGCCGGGCCGGGGAGCTGCTTTTT; cdr3_aa: CATSVGTSRAGELLF; d_call: TRBD2; clone_size: NA; j_call: TRBJ2-2; v_call: TRBV24-1
cdr3_nt: TGCAGCGTTGCGGGGGGCGGAGTTCGCACTGAAGCTTTCTTT; cdr3_aa: CSVAGGGVRTEAFF; d_call: NA; clone_size: NA; j_call: TRBJ1-1; v_call: TRBV29-1
cdr3_nt: TGTGCCAGCAGCGGACGATTAGGCTATGTGGGGGGCTACACCTTC; cdr3_aa: CASSGRLGYVGGYTF; d_call: NA; clone_size: many; j_call: TRBJ1-2; v_call: TRBV6-1
cdr3_nt: TGTGCCAGCAGGCCCGGGGACGCAGACTATGGCTACACCTTC; cdr3_aa: CASRPGDADYGYTF; d_call: NA; clone_size: many; j_call: TRBJ1-2; v_call: TRBV28
cdr3_nt: TGCAGTGCTAGAGATGGCGGGGGGGGGCTGCTCACTGAAGCTTTCTTT; cdr3_aa: CSARDGGGGLLTEAFF; d_call: NA; clone_size: NA; j_call: TRBJ1-1; v_call: TRBV20-1
cdr3_nt: TGCGCCAGCAGAGTCTTTGGACTAGCGGGAGGGCCTTCCTACAATGAGCAGTTCTTC; cdr3_aa: CASRVFGLAGGPSYNEQFF; d_call: TRBD2; clone_size: many; j_call: TRBJ2-1; v_call: TRBV5-1
cdr3_nt: TGTGCCAGCAGCTTTGGGACTAGCGGGGAGACCCAGTACTTC; cdr3_aa: CASSFGTSGETQYF; d_call: TRBD2; clone_size: many; j_call: TRBJ2-5; v_call: TRBV7-9
cdr3_nt: TGTGCCAGCAGTGAAAATAATAATGAAAAACTGTTTTTT; cdr3_aa: CASSENNNEKLFF; d_call: NA; clone_size: few; j_call: TRBJ1-4; v_call: TRBV6-1
cdr3_nt: TGTGCCAGCAGTGAAGGGGGAGCACCCTACGAGCAGTACTTC; cdr3_aa: CASSEGGAPYEQYF; d_call: NA; clone_size: NA; j_call: TRBJ2-7; v_call: TRBV25-1
cdr3_nt: TGTGCCACCAGTGATTCCCGACGGGATGAGCAGTTCTTC; cdr3_aa: CATSDSRRDEQFF; d_call: NA; clone_size: NA; j_call: TRBJ2-1; v_call: TRBV24-1
cdr3_nt: TGTGCCAGCAGCTTGGAGATCGGGGCTCATGAGCAGTTCTTC; cdr3_aa: CASSLEIGAHEQFF; d_call: NA; clone_size: NA; j_call: TRBJ2-1; v_call: TRBV5-8
cdr3_nt: TGTGCCTGGAGTACAGACAGGGTCGGGGAGACCCAGTACTTC; cdr3_aa: CAWSTDRVGETQYF; d_call: TRBD1; clone_size: NA; j_call: TRBJ2-5; v_call: TRBV30
cdr3_nt: TGCAGCGTTGATGGGGGACGTCCCACTGAAGCTTTCTTT; cdr3_aa: CSVDGGRPTEAFF; d_call: NA; clone_size: many; j_call: TRBJ1-1; v_call: TRBV29-1
cdr3_nt: TGCAGTGCTAGAGATGCAAGAAGGGAAGAGACCCAGTACTTC; cdr3_aa: CSARDARREETQYF; d_call: NA; clone_size: few; j_call: TRBJ2-5; v_call: TRBV20-1
cdr3_nt: TGCAGTGCTCCGGGACTAGCGTCGAATGAGCAGTTCTTC; cdr3_aa: CSAPGLASNEQFF; d_call: TRBD2; clone_size: many; j_call: TRBJ2-1; v_call: TRBV20-1
cdr3_nt: TGCGCCAGCAGCCAAATGAATTTGGTAGGTGGCAATCAGCCCCAGCATTTT; cdr3_aa: CASSQMNLVGGNQPQHF; d_call: NA; clone_size: few; j_call: TRBJ1-5; v_call: TRBV4-1
cdr3_nt: TGTGCCAGCAGTTCCCTGGTTGGGGGGCCTTATGGCTACACCTTC; cdr3_aa: CASSSLVGGPYGYTF; d_call: NA; clone_size: many; j_call: TRBJ1-2; v_call: TRBV28
cdr3_nt: TGTGCCAGCAGTTTAGACCCAAAAGGCGCTTTCTTT; cdr3_aa: CASSLDPKGAFF; d_call: NA; clone_size: many; j_call: TRBJ1-1; v_call: TRBV28
cdr3_nt: TGCGCCACATTGCCGGTAGGGCTGGACAATGAGCAGTTCTTC; cdr3_aa: CATLPVGLDNEQFF; d_call: NA; clone_size: NA; j_call: TRBJ2-1; v_call: TRBV10-2
cdr3_nt: TGTGCCAGCAGCCCGACCGCAGGGGGACTCGCACAGCCCCAGCATTTT; cdr3_aa: CASSPTAGGLAQPQHF; d_call: TRBD1; clone_size: many; j_call: TRBJ1-5; v_call: TRBV6-1
cdr3_nt: TGTGCCAGCAGCACAGGCCCGGGGGCGGGAGGGCCGAACGAGCAGTACTTC; cdr3_aa: CASSTGPGAGGPNEQYF; d_call: TRBD2; clone_size: NA; j_call: TRBJ2-7; v_call: TRBV7-9